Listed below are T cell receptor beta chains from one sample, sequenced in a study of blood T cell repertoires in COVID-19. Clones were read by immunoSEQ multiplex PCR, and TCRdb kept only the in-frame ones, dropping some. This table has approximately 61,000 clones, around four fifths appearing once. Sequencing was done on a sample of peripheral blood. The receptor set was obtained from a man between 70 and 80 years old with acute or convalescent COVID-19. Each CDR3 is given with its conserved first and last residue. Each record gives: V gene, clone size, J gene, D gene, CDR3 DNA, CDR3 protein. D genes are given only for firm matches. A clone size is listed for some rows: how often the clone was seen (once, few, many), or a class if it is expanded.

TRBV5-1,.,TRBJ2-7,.,TGCGCCAGCAGCTTCGGGACATTCCGAGGATGGCAGTACTTC,CASSFGTFRGWQYF
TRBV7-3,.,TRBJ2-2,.,TGTGCCAGCAGCTTTAGGAACACCGGGGAGCTGTTTTTT,CASSFRNTGELFF
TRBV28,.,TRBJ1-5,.,TGTGCCAGCAGTACAGGTGATCAGCCCCAGCATTTT,CASSTGDQPQHF
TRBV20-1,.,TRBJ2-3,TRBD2,TGCAGTGCTAGTAGTAGCGGGGGGGACACGCAGTATTTT,CSASSSGGDTQYF
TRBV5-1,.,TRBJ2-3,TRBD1,TGCGCCAGCAGCCTACAGGGGTTTTATGGTACAGATACGCAGTATTTT,CASSLQGFYGTDTQYF
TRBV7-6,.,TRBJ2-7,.,TGTGCCAGCAGCTTAGCGCGAGGGGAGCAGTACTTC,CASSLARGEQYF
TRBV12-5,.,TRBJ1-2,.,TGTGCTAGTGGTCCCCTCCCTGACAGAAACTATGGCTACACCTTC,CASGPLPDRNYGYTF
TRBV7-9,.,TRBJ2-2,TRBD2,TGTGCCAGCAGCGGTCCAACTAGCGGGGGGACTAACACCGGGGAGCTGTTTTTT,CASSGPTSGGTNTGELFF
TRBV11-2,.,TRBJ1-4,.,TGTGCCAGCAGCTCCCGATATAGGGGGACGGATGAAAAACTGTTTTTT,CASSSRYRGTDEKLFF
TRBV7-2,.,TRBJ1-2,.,TGTGCCAGCAGCTTAGAGTCAGGCAACTATGGCTACACCTTC,CASSLESGNYGYTF
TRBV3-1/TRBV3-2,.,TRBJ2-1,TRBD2,TGTGCCAGCAGCCCCAGAAGCGGGGGGGCGGTAGTATTCTTC,CASSPRSGGAVVFF
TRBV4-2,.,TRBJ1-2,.,TGTGCCAGCAGCCAAGATGCGGGGTCCAGATTCTATGGCTACACCTTC,CASSQDAGSRFYGYTF
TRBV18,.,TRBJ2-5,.,TGTGCCAGCTCACGGGACTTACAAGAGACCCAGTACTTC,CASSRDLQETQYF
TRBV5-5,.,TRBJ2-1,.,TGTGCCAGCAGCTTGGAGGGGTTTGAGCAGTTCTTC,CASSLEGFEQFF
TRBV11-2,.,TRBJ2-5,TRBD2,TGTGCCAGCAGCTTGGGGGGGGTCGCGGGCGTTCACGAGACCCAGTACTTC,CASSLGGVAGVHETQYF
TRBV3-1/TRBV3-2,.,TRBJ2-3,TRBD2,TGTGCCAGCAGCCCCTTCACGGGGGGTGCGACAGATACGCAGTATTTT,CASSPFTGGATDTQYF
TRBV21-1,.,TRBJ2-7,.,TGTGCCAGCAGCAAGAGACAGGGGCTTTACGAGCAGTACTTC,CASSKRQGLYEQYF
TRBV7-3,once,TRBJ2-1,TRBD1,TGTGCCAGCAGCTTCACAGGGGATGAGCAGTTCTTC,CASSFTGDEQFF
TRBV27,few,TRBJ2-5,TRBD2,TGTGCCAGCAGCATTATAGGGAGGGAAGAGACCCAGTACTTC,CASSIIGREETQYF
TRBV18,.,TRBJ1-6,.,TGTGCCAGCTCAATTGGGCAAGGGAGCTCCTATAATTCACCCCTCCACTTT,CASSIGQGSSYNSPLHF
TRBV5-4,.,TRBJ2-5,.,TGTGCCAGCAGCTTGGAACAGTTGCGAGAGACCCAGTACTTC,CASSLEQLRETQYF
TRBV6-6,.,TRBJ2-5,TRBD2,TGTGCCAGCAGCCGACTAGCGAGGGAGACCCAGTACTTC,CASSRLARETQYF
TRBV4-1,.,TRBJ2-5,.,TGCGCCAGCAGCCCCCGAGCTAAGGGGGAGACCCAGTACTTC,CASSPRAKGETQYF
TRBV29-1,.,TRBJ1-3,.,TGCAGCGTTGAGCCGACAGACCCCTCTGGAAACACCATATATTTT,CSVEPTDPSGNTIYF
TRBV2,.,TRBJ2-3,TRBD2,TGTGCCAGCAGCTATAGCGGGGGGAGGGATGATACGCAGTATTTT,CASSYSGGRDDTQYF
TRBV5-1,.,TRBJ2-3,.,TGCGCCAGCAGCTTGGCCTTAGGGGATGGGACAGATACGCAGTATTTT,CASSLALGDGTDTQYF
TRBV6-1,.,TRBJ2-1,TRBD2,TGTGCCAGCAGTGAACTGACTAGCGGGGGTTACTCCTCCTACAATGAGCAGTTCTTC,CASSELTSGGYSSYNEQFF
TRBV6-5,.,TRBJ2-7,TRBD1,TGTGCCAGACAGGGGGACGAGCAGTACTTC,CARQGDEQYF
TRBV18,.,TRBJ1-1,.,TGTGCCAGCTCACGAGACACCACCGAAGCTTTCTTT,CASSRDTTEAFF
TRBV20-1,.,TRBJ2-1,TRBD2,TGCAGTGCTAGTTGGGCGGGGGTTAATGAGCAGTTCTTC,CSASWAGVNEQFF
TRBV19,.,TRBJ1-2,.,TGTGCCAGTAGCGGGACACTCAACTATGGCTACACCTTC,CASSGTLNYGYTF
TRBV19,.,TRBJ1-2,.,TGTGCCAGTAGTATTGTCAGGGCCGTGGAAAACTATGGCTACACCTTC,CASSIVRAVENYGYTF
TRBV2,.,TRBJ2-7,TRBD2,TGTGCCAGCAGTGACCAGCGGGGGGGGAGCGAGCAGTACTTC,CASSDQRGGSEQYF
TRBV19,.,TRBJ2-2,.,TGTGCCAGTAGTAATTTGGGGGCAGGGTTGTCCGGGGAGCTGTTTTTT,CASSNLGAGLSGELFF
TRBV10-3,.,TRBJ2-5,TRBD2,TGTGCCATCAGCCATACTAGCGGGGGAGCGCAAGAGACCCAGTACTTC,CAISHTSGGAQETQYF
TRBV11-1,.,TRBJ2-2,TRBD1,TGTGCCAGCAGTGCCCCGGGACAGGGAAAATCCGGGGAGCTGTTTTTT,CASSAPGQGKSGELFF
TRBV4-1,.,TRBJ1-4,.,TGCGCCAGCAGCCTCTCCGGGCGGGGTGAAAAACTGTTTTTT,CASSLSGRGEKLFF
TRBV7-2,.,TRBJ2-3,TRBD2,TGTGCCAGCAGCGAACTAGCGGGGGTCACAGATACGCAGTATTTT,CASSELAGVTDTQYF
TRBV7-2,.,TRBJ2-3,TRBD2,TGTGCCAGCACATCGGGGGGTGGCACAGATACGCAGTATTTT,CASTSGGGTDTQYF
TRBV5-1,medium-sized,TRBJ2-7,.,TGCGCCAGCAGCAACCCAGGCTACGAGCAGTACTTC,CASSNPGYEQYF
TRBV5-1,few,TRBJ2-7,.,TGCGCCAGCAGCTTGGGAGGGAGCCTAAATTACGAGCAGTACTTC,CASSLGGSLNYEQYF